A single sample is the source of the 32 T cell receptor beta chains below, sequenced in a study of T cell clonotyping in hematopoietic cell transplantation. Produced via immunoSEQ multiplex PCR; TCRdb's table is partial and in-frame only. Here the sample spans 17,000 or so clones, around nine tenths being singletons. Sequencing input: peripheral blood mononuclear cells. These receptors were taken from a man aged 35 to 55 in good health. Some clones in this sample may be carry-over from other donors' samples.

V usage is TRBV7-6 and J usage is TRBJ2-7, with a tentative D call TRBD1 (6 bases). The CDR3 is 15 residues long. Germline V gives CDR1 SGHVS, CDR2 FNYEAQ. With 2 bases removed from V and 0 bases from J, the gap between germline ends came to 11 bases. The CDR3 loop reads CASSLSMDSSYEQYF. DNA for the CDR3: TGTGCCAGCAGCTTAAGTATGGACAGCTCCTACGAGCAGTACTTC.

This clone was seen just once. The rearrangement joins TRBV4-3 to TRBJ2-2, with unresolved D. Trimming left V 4 bases short and J 3 bases short, with 9 bases between. The CDR3 contains 14 residues. Germline values: CDR1 LGHNA, CDR2 YSLEER. The CDR3 spells CASSRHSYTGELFF. CDR3 sequence (DNA): TGCGCCAGCAGCCGCCATAGTTACACCGGGGAGCTGTTTTTT.

The rearrangement links TRBV5-4 to TRBJ2-1; 11 bases match TRBD2. The J segment lost 8 bases and the V segment lost 2 bases, leaving 3 bases of the junction unmatched. The germline gives CDR1 SGHNT, CDR2 YYREEE (reference sequence). The CDR3 is made up of 14 amino acids. The chain's CDR3 is CASSFSGRAYEQFF. CDR3 nucleotide sequence: TGTGCCAGCAGCTTTAGCGGGAGGGCCTATGAGCAGTTCTTC.

This clone was observed a few times. The rearrangement uses TRBV6-6 and TRBJ1-6, with D perhaps matching TRBD1 (6 bases). V was shortened by 4 bases and J by 8 bases, with 12 bases between the two germline ends. The CDR3 length is 14 residues. Germline CDR1 reads MNHNY; CDR2 reads SVGAGI (reference sequence). The CDR3 protein is CASSWDKEYSPLHF. The CDR3 DNA is TGTGCCAGCAGTTGGGACAAGGAGTATTCACCCCTCCACTTT.

V is TRBV4-2 and J is TRBJ1-1; D gene uncertain. The germline gives CDR1 LGHNA, CDR2 YNFKEQ. The CDR3 totals 15 residues. The ends were cut back, 0 bases at V and 1 base at J, with 9 bases in the middle. CDR3 sequence: CASSQDLVGNTEAFF. The CDR3 DNA sequence: TGTGCCAGCAGCCAAGATTTAGTGGGGAACACTGAAGCTTTCTTT.

This rearrangement joins TRBV7-3 to TRBJ2-3, with D perhaps matching TRBD2 (6 bases). With 5 bases removed from V and 5 bases from J, the gap between germline ends came to 17 bases. CDR1 and CDR2 from the germline V gene are SGHTA and FQGTGA. The CDR3 runs to 15 residues. CDR3 residues: CASSPDGGNGDTQYF. CDR3 coding DNA: TGTGCCAGCAGCCCGGACGGGGGTAATGGAGATACGCAGTATTTT.

V and J are TRBV30 and TRBJ2-4; D is possibly TRBD2 (6 bases). The CDR3 covers 13 residues. V shed 1 base and J shed 6 bases, with 10 bases lying between them. CDR1 and CDR2 (germline): GTSNPN, SVGIG (reference sequence). The CDR3 protein is CAWSGGLRNIQYF. The CDR3 DNA follows: TGTGCCTGGAGTGGGGGACTGAGAAACATTCAGTACTTC.

The rearrangement links TRBV30 to TRBJ1-2; TRBD1 aligns across 9 bases. In germline, CDR1 is GTSNPN, CDR2 SVGIG (reference sequence). J was trimmed by 4 bases and V by 3 bases; bases with no gene match: 6. This CDR3 has 14 amino acids. CDR3 nucleotides: TGTGCCTGGAGCCCCCCGACAGGGGGCTATGGCTACACCTTC. Amino acid sequence: CAWSPPTGGYGYTF.

The chain employs TRBV5-6 and TRBJ1-5; D remains unclear. The V gene's germline CDR1 is SGHDT and CDR2 YYEEEE. Trimming took off 2 bases at V and 0 bases at J, with 6 bases between the two ends. The CDR3 consists of 14 residues. CDR3 nucleotides: TGTGCCAGCAGCTTCAAGTATAGCAATCAGCCCCAGCATTTT. Translating gives CASSFKYSNQPQHF.

The chain employs TRBV10-3 and TRBJ2-3, with D maybe TRBD2 (6 bases). The V and J ends lost 3 bases and 5 bases respectively, with 15 bases between them. This CDR3 has 15 amino acids. Per germline, CDR1 ENHRY and CDR2 SYGVKD. In nucleotides, the CDR3 is TGTGCCATCAGTGATTTGTCGGGAGAGGGAGATACGCAGTATTTT. Encoded protein: CAISDLSGEGDTQYF.

This sequence joins TRBV19 and TRBJ1-5, with D unclear. The V end lost 5 bases, the J end lost 6 bases, and 17 bases lay between the germline ends. Germline V CDR1 and CDR2: LNHDA, SQIVND (reference sequence). This CDR3 spans 15 amino acids. CDR3 coding DNA: TGTGCCAGTAGTCCATCTCAGTGGGATTTTCAGCCCCAGCATTTT. Its translation is CASSPSQWDFQPQHF.

This chain joins TRBV28 and TRBJ1-5; D possibly corresponds to TRBD1 (6 bases). V dropped 8 bases and J dropped 2 bases, with 10 bases sitting between them. CDR1 and CDR2 (germline): MDHEN, SYDVKM. The CDR3 extends over 13 amino acids. This CDR3 reads CASVRQGNQPQHF. The DNA of the CDR3 is TGTGCCAGCGTACGACAGGGCAATCAGCCCCAGCATTTT.

This clone showed up just once. V is TRBV5-6 and J is TRBJ2-7; D ambiguous. The CDR3 has 12 amino acids. Trimming stripped 3 bases from V and 2 bases from J, with 6 bases between. Germline V CDR1 and CDR2: SGHDT, YYEEEE. The DNA for the CDR3 is TGTGCCAGCAGCTCCCGAACCTACGAGCAGTACTTC. Its translation is CASSSRTYEQYF.

The V call is TRBV7-2, the J call TRBJ2-3, with 7 bases lining up with TRBD1. CDR1 is SGHTA and CDR2 is FQGNSA in the germline V gene. The CDR3 length is 15 residues. V dropped 3 bases and J dropped 0; count of bases not matched to a gene: 3. This chain's CDR3 is CASSLDRISTDTQYF. The CDR3 DNA reads TGTGCCAGCAGCTTGGACAGGATAAGCACAGATACGCAGTATTTT. Looking up the rest from reference TRBV7-2 and TRBJ2-3 gives the full variable domain: GAGVSQSPSNKVTEKGKDVELRCDPISGHTALYWYRQSLGQGLEFLIYFQGNSAPDKSGLPSDRFSAERTGGSVSTLTIQRTQQEDSAVYLCASSLDRISTDTQYFGPGTRLTVL.

The chain carries TRBV19 and TRBJ1-3; a possible D gene is TRBD1 (6 bases). The CDR3 runs to 16 residues. V was trimmed by 5 bases and J by 4 bases, leaving 18 bases between them. Germline assignment: CDR1 LNHDA and CDR2 SQIVND (reference sequence). CDR3 DNA sequence: TGTGCCAGTAGTCCAGAGACAGGAGTGACCGGAAACACCATATATTTT. Translated, it gives CASSPETGVTGNTIYF.

The genes are TRBV6-5 and TRBJ1-3, with no clear D. This CDR3 comprises 11 residues. The V gene's germline CDR1 is MNHEY and CDR2 SVGAGI. V was cut by 9 bases and J by 9 bases, with 12 bases left in between. This CDR3 is CASQTRSTIYF. The CDR3 DNA sequence: TGTGCCAGTCAGACTCGAAGCACCATATATTTT.

The rearrangement uses TRBV18 and TRBJ2-7; D unclear. Germline lookup yields CDR1 KGHSH and CDR2 LQKENI. This CDR3 spans 13 amino acids. The V and J ends lost 0 bases and 2 bases respectively, with 5 bases between them. This CDR3 reads CASSPPFAYEQYF. For the CDR3, the DNA is TGTGCCAGCTCACCACCGTTCGCCTACGAGCAGTACTTC.

The rearrangement uses TRBV6-5 and TRBJ1-6, with D maybe TRBD1 (5 bases). The CDR3 is 15 residues long. CDR1 is MNHEY and CDR2 is SVGAGI in the germline V gene. Trimming shortened V by 6 bases and J by 7 bases, and 16 bases separated the two germline ends. The CDR3 protein is CASRTGTSGNSPLHF. Here the CDR3 DNA reads TGTGCCAGCAGGACCGGGACCTCGGGCAATTCACCCCTCCACTTT.

This clone was seen once. The chain links TRBV21-1 to TRBJ1-6; TRBD1 is taken as the D call from the table, unchecked against the DNA. TRBV21-1 is labeled a pseudogene. This CDR3 has 13 residues. This CDR3 is CASSKSTGSPLHF. CDR3 in DNA: TGTGCCAGCAGCAAATCCACAGGGTCACCCCTCCACTTT.

This chain links TRBV30 with TRBJ2-7, with TRBD1 matching over 10 bases. Germline lookup yields CDR1 GTSNPN and CDR2 SVGIG (reference sequence). The junction had 4 bases not matched to a gene; V was cut back by 4 bases and J by 4 bases. The CDR3 runs to 13 residues. The CDR3 DNA follows: TGTGCCTGGATCGCGGACAGGGGGTACGAGCAGTACTTC. Translated: CAWIADRGYEQYF.

The chain links TRBV19 to TRBJ1-4, with D unresolved. With 1 base removed from V and 11 bases from J, the gap between germline ends came to 8 bases. The CDR3 has 12 residues. CDR1 and CDR2 from the germline V gene are LNHDA and SQIVND (reference sequence). The CDR3 sequence: CASSIAADKLFF. DNA for the CDR3: TGTGCCAGTAGTATAGCGGCCGACAAACTGTTTTTT.

The chain recombines TRBV29-1 with TRBJ2-5; no clear D. The germline CDR1 and CDR2 sequences are SQVTM and ANQGSEA. Trimming shortened V by 3 bases and J by 2 bases, and 7 bases separated the two germline ends. The CDR3 consists of 12 residues. The CDR3 here is CSVDLGQETQYF. For the CDR3, the DNA is TGCAGCGTTGACCTGGGACAAGAGACCCAGTACTTC.

The CDR3 spells CASSTLTGLNTEAFF. As DNA, the CDR3 is TGTGCCAGTAGTACCTTGACGGGTTTGAACACTGAAGCTTTCTTT. This chain joins TRBV19 and TRBJ1-1; D gene ambiguous. The length of the CDR3 is 15 residues. The germline V and J ends were trimmed by 4 bases and 0 bases, with 12 bases remaining between them. The germline gives CDR1 LNHDA, CDR2 SQIVND (reference sequence).

The J gene is TRBJ1-1, the V gene TRBV19, with 12 nucleotides matching TRBD1. CDR3 size: 16 residues. Germline CDR1 and CDR2: LNHDA and SQIVND (reference sequence). V shed 9 bases and J 3 bases; nucleotides not matched to a gene: 11. CDR3 nucleotide sequence: TGTGCCAGGAGACCTCGGGACAGGGGGCCGTACACTGAAGCTTTCTTT. Encoded protein: CARRPRDRGPYTEAFF.

The chain has TRBV5-6 and TRBJ2-3, with TRBD2 matching 12 bases. V shed 2 bases, J shed 5 bases, and the junction held 3 bases outside the gene matches. The CDR3 sequence is 15 residues long. Per the germline V gene, CDR1 is SGHDT and CDR2 is YYEEEE. In nucleotides, the CDR3 is TGTGCCAGCAGCTTAGGACTAGCGGGGAGAGATACGCAGTATTTT. Its translation is CASSLGLAGRDTQYF.

V usage is TRBV6-6 and J usage is TRBJ2-7, with TRBD2 as a possible D gene (5 bases). Trimming left V 4 bases short and J 7 bases short, with 17 bases between. The V gene's germline CDR1 is MNHNY and CDR2 SVGAGI (reference sequence). This CDR3 has 14 residues. This CDR3 is CASSSWTESGEQYF. The CDR3 DNA sequence: TGTGCCAGCAGTTCCTGGACCGAGTCGGGGGAGCAGTACTTC.

This clone was observed a single time. The chain uses TRBV29-1 and TRBJ2-6; TRBD2 might be the D (5 bases). The CDR3 totals 16 residues. Germline CDR1 reads SQVTM; CDR2 reads ANQGSEA. Trimming stripped 1 base from V and 1 base from J, with 11 bases between. CDR3: CSVEGITGSGANVLTF. CDR3 bases: TGCAGCGTTGAAGGAATTACGGGGTCTGGGGCCAACGTCCTGACTTTC.

This clone has a single count. This chain joins TRBV30 and TRBJ2-7; weak D call: TRBD1 (7 bases). The CDR3 spans 14 residues. From germline, CDR1 is GTSNPN and CDR2 SVGIG (reference sequence). Trimming left V 2 bases short and J 4 bases short, with 15 bases between. Here the CDR3 DNA reads TGTGCCTGGAGTAGGGGGGACAGTTTGTACGAGCAGTACTTC. Residues: CAWSRGDSLYEQYF.

The rearrangement uses TRBV5-1 and TRBJ2-7, with D uncertain. Germline CDR1 reads SGHRS; CDR2 reads YFSETQ. The V end lost 0 bases, the J end lost 4 bases, and 8 bases lay between the germline ends. This CDR3 spans 13 amino acids. Here the CDR3 reads CASSLGIGYEQYF. In DNA, the CDR3 is TGCGCCAGCAGCTTGGGAATTGGTTACGAGCAGTACTTC.

The chain joins TRBV7-2 to TRBJ2-1; 10 bases line up with TRBD2. With 5 bases clipped from V and 8 bases from J, the junction kept 3 bases outside the gene matches. CDR1 SGHTA and CDR2 FQGNSA come from the germline V gene. The CDR3 sequence is 13 residues long. The CDR3 DNA sequence: TGTGCCAGCAGCCTTCTAGCGGGGGATGAGCAGTTCTTC. Its translation is CASSLLAGDEQFF.

The gene calls are TRBV6-4 and TRBJ2-1; 9 bases agree with TRBD2. This CDR3 spans 15 amino acids. The junction had 3 bases not matched to a gene; V was cut back by 0 bases and J by 6 bases. The germline V gene encodes CDR1 MRHNA and CDR2 SNTAGT. The CDR3 spells CASSDSSGSSNEQFF. CDR3 coding DNA: TGTGCCAGCAGTGACTCTAGCGGGAGCTCCAATGAGCAGTTCTTC.

The chain has TRBV27 and TRBJ2-3, with 7 bases lining up with TRBD2. Germline values: CDR1 MNHEY, CDR2 SMNVEV (reference sequence). After removal of 10 bases from V and 9 bases from J, the junction contained 7 bases not matched to a gene. The CDR3 spans 11 residues. CDR3: CATRGGLTQYF. CDR3 bases: TGTGCCACCCGGGGAGGGCTAACGCAGTATTTT.